The 6 T cell receptor beta chains given below trace back to one sample, sequenced in a study of blood T cell repertoires in COVID-19. Clones were sequenced by immunoSEQ multiplex PCR, and TCRdb holds only the in-frame ones, with some missing. The data contain 150,000 to 200,000 clones, over 75% of them singletons. Source material: peripheral blood. Receptors originate from a woman older than 75 with acute or convalescent COVID-19.

The chain carries TRBV19 and TRBJ2-3; 9 bases are a match to TRBD2. The germline V gene has CDR1 LNHDA and CDR2 SQIVND (reference sequence). This CDR3 is built from 16 residues. V lost 2 bases to trimming and J lost 6 bases; unmatched junction nucleotides: 9. The CDR3, as DNA: TGTGCCAGTAGTATACCCGCGGGGGGGCCGGGTGATACGCAGTATTTT. Its translation is CASSIPAGGPGDTQYF.

The chain uses TRBV7-9 and TRBJ2-3, with 8 nucleotides matching TRBD2. Germline V gene lookup returns CDR1 SEHNR and CDR2 FQNEAQ (reference sequence). The CDR3 extends over 15 amino acids. V shed 5 bases, J shed 1 base, and the junction held 5 bases outside the gene matches. DNA for the CDR3: TGTGCCAGCAGCCTTAGCGGGGCGCGCACAGATACGCAGTATTTT. It is translated as CASSLSGARTDTQYF.

This clone showed up just a few times. The chain is built from TRBV7-2 and TRBJ2-5; 7 nucleotides line up with TRBD2. V trimming: 5 bases; J trimming: 5 bases; junction bases outside the gene matches: 5. The germline V gene has CDR1 SGHTA and CDR2 FQGNSA. This CDR3 region has 13 residues. This CDR3 is CASSTLAEETQYF. CDR3 nucleotides: TGTGCCAGCAGCACCCTAGCGGAGGAGACCCAGTACTTC.

The chain couples TRBV5-4 to TRBJ2-7; no definite D call. Trimming removed 4 bases at V and 4 bases at J, with 9 bases between. Germline V gene data show CDR1 as SGHNT and CDR2 as YYREEE (reference sequence). There are 12 residues in the CDR3. The CDR3 DNA reads TGTGCCAGCAGCCTAAACAGTTACGAGCAGTACTTC. Translating it yields CASSLNSYEQYF.

This clone was recorded only once. The V call is TRBV4-2, the J call TRBJ2-7, with D perhaps TRBD1 (6 bases). Germline values: CDR1 LGHNA, CDR2 YNFKEQ. Trimming pared 0 bases from V and 3 bases from J, leaving 9 bases between. The CDR3 extends over 14 amino acids. The CDR3 DNA sequence: TGTGCCAGCAGCCAAGACCCGGACAGCTACGAGCAGTACTTC. Its translation is CASSQDPDSYEQYF.

For the CDR3, the DNA is TGCAGTGCCGGACAGGGGGCTGGCTACACCTTC. It encodes CSAGQGAGYTF. V gene TRBV20-1 combines with J gene TRBJ1-2; 11 bases align to TRBD1. The germline gives CDR1 DFQATT, CDR2 SNEGSKA (reference sequence). Unmatched junction bases numbered 1, after V lost 6 bases and J lost 7 bases. The CDR3 has 11 residues.